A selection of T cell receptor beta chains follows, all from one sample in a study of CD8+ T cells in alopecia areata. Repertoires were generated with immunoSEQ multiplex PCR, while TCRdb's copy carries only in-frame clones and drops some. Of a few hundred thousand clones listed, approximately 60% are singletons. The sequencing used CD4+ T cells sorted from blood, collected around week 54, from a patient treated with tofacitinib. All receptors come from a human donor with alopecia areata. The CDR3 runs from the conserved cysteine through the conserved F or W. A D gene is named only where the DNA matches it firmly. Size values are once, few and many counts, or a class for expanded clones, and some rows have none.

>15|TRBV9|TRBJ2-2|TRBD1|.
CASSVAGGNTGELFF
TGTGCCAGCAGCGTGGCAGGGGGCAACACCGGGGAGCTGTTTTTT
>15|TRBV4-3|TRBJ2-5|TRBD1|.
CASSQERTGEETQYF
TGCGCCAGCAGCCAAGAGAGGACAGGGGAAGAGACCCAGTACTTC
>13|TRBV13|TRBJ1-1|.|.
CASSQSRETEAFF
TGTGCCAGCAGCCAAAGCAGGGAAACTGAAGCTTTCTTT
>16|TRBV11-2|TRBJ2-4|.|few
CASSRNRAAKVNIQYF
TGTGCCAGCAGCCGAAACAGGGCTGCGAAGGTGAACATTCAGTACTTC
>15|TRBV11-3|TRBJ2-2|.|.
CASSLAGPRAGELFF
TGTGCCAGCAGCTTGGCAGGGCCCAGGGCCGGGGAGCTGTTTTTT
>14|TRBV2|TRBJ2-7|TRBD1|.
CASRGTGTGYEQYF
TGTGCCAGCAGGGGGACAGGGACAGGTTACGAGCAGTACTTC
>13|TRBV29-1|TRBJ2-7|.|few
CSAGVGPTYEQYF
TGCAGCGCTGGGGTAGGGCCGACCTACGAGCAGTACTTC
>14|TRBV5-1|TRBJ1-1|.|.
CASSFSVGNTEAFF
TGCGCCAGCAGCTTCTCCGTTGGGAACACTGAAGCTTTCTTT
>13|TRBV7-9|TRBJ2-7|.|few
CASGRDGSYEQYF
TGTGCCAGTGGTCGGGACGGGTCCTACGAGCAGTACTTC
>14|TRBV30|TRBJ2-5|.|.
CAWSVGGAGETQYF
TGTGCCTGGAGTGTAGGGGGGGCTGGCGAGACCCAGTACTTC
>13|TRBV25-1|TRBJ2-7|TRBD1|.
CASSPGTVFEQYF
TGTGCCAGCAGCCCCGGGACAGTGTTCGAGCAGTACTTC
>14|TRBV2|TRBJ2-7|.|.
CASSERAFSYEQYF
TGTGCCAGCAGTGAAAGGGCATTCTCCTACGAGCAGTACTTC
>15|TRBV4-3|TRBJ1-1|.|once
CASSQRGQKVGEAFF
TGCGCCAGCAGCCAGAGAGGACAGAAGGTCGGTGAAGCTTTCTTT
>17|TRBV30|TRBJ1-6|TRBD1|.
CAWRPPRGTGINSPLHF
TGTGCCTGGAGACCCCCGAGGGGGACAGGGATTAATTCACCCCTCCACTTT
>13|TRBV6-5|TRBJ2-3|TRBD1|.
CAIRGTGADTQYF
TGTGCCATTCGCGGGACAGGAGCCGATACGCAGTATTTT
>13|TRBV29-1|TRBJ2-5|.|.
CSVDAGVQETQYF
TGCAGCGTTGACGCAGGAGTCCAAGAGACCCAGTACTTC
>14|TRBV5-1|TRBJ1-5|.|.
CASSRGPSNQPQHF
TGCGCCAGCAGCCGGGGACCCAGCAATCAGCCCCAGCATTTT
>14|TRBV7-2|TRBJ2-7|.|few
CASSLSAASYEQYF
TGTGCCAGCAGCTTGAGCGCTGCGTCCTACGAGCAGTACTTC
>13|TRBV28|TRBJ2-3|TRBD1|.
CASSTGESDTQYF
TGTGCCAGCAGCACAGGGGAATCAGATACGCAGTATTTT
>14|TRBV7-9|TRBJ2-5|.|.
CASRRRRASETQYF
TGTGCCAGCCGCCGTCGGCGGGCCTCAGAGACCCAGTACTTC
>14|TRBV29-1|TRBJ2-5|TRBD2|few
CSVSSGGPQETQYF
TGCAGCGTTTCCAGCGGGGGGCCTCAAGAGACCCAGTACTTC
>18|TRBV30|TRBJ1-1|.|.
CAWSVPPLVSKGDTEAFF
TGTGCCTGGAGTGTACCTCCGCTTGTAAGCAAGGGGGACACTGAAGCTTTCTTT
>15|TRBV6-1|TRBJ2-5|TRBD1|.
CASRPGTGALKTQYF
TGTGCCAGCAGGCCGGGGACAGGGGCACTAAAGACCCAGTACTTC
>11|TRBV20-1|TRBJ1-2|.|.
CSAPAAYGYTF
TGCAGTGCGCCGGCCGCCTATGGCTACACCTTC
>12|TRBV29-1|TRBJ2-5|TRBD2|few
CSIAGGPETQYF
TGCAGCATTGCGGGGGGGCCTGAGACCCAGTACTTC
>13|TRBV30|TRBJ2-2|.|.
CAWKETNTGELFF
TGTGCCTGGAAGGAGACGAACACCGGGGAGCTGTTTTTT
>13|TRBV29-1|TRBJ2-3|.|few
CSAQGDLEDTQYF
TGCAGCGCCCAGGGGGACTTAGAAGATACGCAGTATTTT
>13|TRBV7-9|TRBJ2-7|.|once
CASSSYSVYEQYF
TGTGCCAGCAGCTCGTACAGCGTCTACGAGCAGTACTTC
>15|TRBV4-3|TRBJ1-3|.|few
CASSPLVEAGNTIYF
TGCGCCAGCAGCCCCTTAGTTGAGGCCGGAAACACCATATATTTT
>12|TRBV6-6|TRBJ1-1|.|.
CASLYLNTEAFF
TGTGCCAGCCTTTACTTGAACACTGAAGCTTTCTTT
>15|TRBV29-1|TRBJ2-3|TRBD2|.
CSAQTSGGHTDTQYF
TGCAGCGCTCAGACTAGCGGGGGGCACACAGATACGCAGTATTTT
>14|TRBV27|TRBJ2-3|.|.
CASMDGGGGDTQYF
TGTGCCAGCATGGACGGGGGAGGGGGAGATACGCAGTATTTT
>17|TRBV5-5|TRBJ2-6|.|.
CASSRRDIPSGANVLTF
TGTGCCAGCAGCCGAAGGGACATCCCCTCTGGGGCCAACGTCCTGACTTTC
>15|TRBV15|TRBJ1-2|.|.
CATSRAPGANYGYTF
TGTGCCACCAGCAGGGCCCCTGGGGCTAACTATGGCTACACCTTC
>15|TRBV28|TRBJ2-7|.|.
CASSPPGIASVEQYF
TGTGCCAGCAGCCCCCCAGGCATCGCCTCGGTCGAGCAGTACTTC
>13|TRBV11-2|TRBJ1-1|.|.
CASSLDLGPKLDF
TGTGCCAGCAGCTTAGATCTTGGACCTAAGCTTGACTTT
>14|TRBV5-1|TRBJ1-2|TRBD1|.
CASSVGDSPFGYTF
TGCGCCAGCAGCGTGGGGGACAGTCCTTTTGGCTACACCTTC
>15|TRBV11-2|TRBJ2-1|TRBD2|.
CASSLRGGTYNEQFF
TGTGCCAGCAGCTTACGCGGGGGGACCTACAATGAGCAGTTCTTC
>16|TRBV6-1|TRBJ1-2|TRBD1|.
CASSEARGQGGYGYTF
TGTGCCAGCAGTGAGGCACGAGGACAGGGTGGCTATGGCTACACCTTC
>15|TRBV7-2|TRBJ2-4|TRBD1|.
CASSLAGGQGNIQYF
TGTGCCAGCAGCTTAGCGGGGGGACAGGGCAACATTCAGTACTTC
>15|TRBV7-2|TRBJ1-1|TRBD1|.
CASSPPGTGYTEAFF
TGTGCCAGCAGCCCACCGGGGACAGGGTACACTGAAGCTTTCTTT
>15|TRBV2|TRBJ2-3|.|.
CASSVVSWGTDTQYF
TGTGCCAGCAGTGTGGTCTCGTGGGGCACAGATACGCAGTATTTT
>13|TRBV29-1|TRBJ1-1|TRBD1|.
CSVHRGQGEKAFF
TGCAGCGTTCACCGGGGACAGGGTGAAAAAGCTTTCTTT
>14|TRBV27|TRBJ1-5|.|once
CASSLAGKNQPQHF
TGTGCCAGCAGTTTGGCAGGGAAGAATCAGCCCCAGCATTTT
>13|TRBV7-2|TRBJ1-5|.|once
CASSPSIGQPQHF
TGTGCCAGCAGCCCCTCTATCGGCCAGCCCCAGCATTTT